Shown below are 21 T cell receptor beta chains from a single sample sequenced in a study of T cell responses to AZD1222 COVID-19 vaccine. The protocol was immunoSEQ multiplex PCR, while the TCRdb copy is restricted to in-frame clones and leaves out a portion. The repertoire includes about 79,000 clones, over 75% of them detected once, and about 20% sits in the top ten. The specimen comprised peripheral blood, sampled on day 0 of AZD1222 vaccination. These receptors were obtained from an adult in good health.

The rearrangement uses TRBV4-2 and TRBJ1-1; TRBD1 aligns across 8 bases. This CDR3 has 15 amino acids. The trim removed 0 bases at V and 6 bases at J, leaving 6 bases unmatched. Looked up from germline, CDR1 is LGHNA and CDR2 is YNFKEQ. The CDR3: CASSQEQGVSAEAFF. The CDR3 DNA is TGTGCCAGCAGCCAAGAACAGGGGGTGTCCGCTGAAGCTTTCTTT.

The chain joins TRBV2 to TRBJ1-5, with D possibly TRBD1 on 6 matching bases. In germline, CDR1 is SNHLY, CDR2 FYNNEI. V was pared by 6 bases and J by 6 bases, with 12 bases between. This CDR3 contains 13 residues. The chain's CDR3 is CASRSGAGQPQHF. CDR3 nucleotide sequence: TGTGCCAGCAGATCAGGGGCCGGTCAGCCCCAGCATTTT.

This chain links TRBV19 with TRBJ1-2; D gene unclear. V lost 6 bases and J 4 bases, leaving 9 bases between the germline ends. The germline CDR1 and CDR2 sequences are LNHDA and SQIVND (reference sequence). This CDR3 has 12 residues. CDR3 nucleotide sequence: TGTGCCAGTAGATTCTTGGGCTATGGCTACACCTTC. It translates to CASRFLGYGYTF.

This chain joins TRBV12-3 or TRBV12-4 and TRBJ1-5; perhaps TRBD1 as D (5 bases). This CDR3 has 13 residues. V was clipped by 6 bases and J by 2 bases, with 8 bases between them. The CDR3 reads CASRDSGNQPQHF. DNA of the CDR3: TGTGCCAGCAGAGACAGTGGCAATCAGCCCCAGCATTTT.

The rearrangement uses TRBV25-1 and TRBJ2-6; perhaps D is TRBD1 or TRBD2 (5 bases each). This CDR3 is 16 amino acids long. The V gene's germline CDR1 is MGHDK and CDR2 SYGVNS. V dropped 4 bases and J dropped 0 bases, with 10 bases sitting between them. The CDR3 DNA reads TGTGCCAGCAGTGCCTCAGGGACCTCTGGGGCCAACGTCCTGACTTTC. Translation: CASSASGTSGANVLTF.

The V call is TRBV25-1, the J call TRBJ1-6, with D perhaps matching TRBD1 (5 bases). Trimming removed 4 bases at V and 7 bases at J, with 14 bases between. This CDR3 has 15 amino acids. Germline loops: CDR1 MGHDK, CDR2 SYGVNS. CDR3 amino acids: CASSGTHTGNSPLHF. CDR3 in DNA: TGTGCCAGCAGTGGGACACATACGGGGAATTCACCCCTCCACTTT.

The chain recombines TRBV7-6 with TRBJ2-7; TRBD1 aligns across 8 bases. The CDR3 runs 15 residues. Germline V gene data show CDR1 as SGHVS and CDR2 as FNYEAQ. V dropped 5 bases and J dropped 3; count of bases not matched to a gene: 9. CDR3 bases: TGTGCCAGCAGCCCTCGGACAGGGTCACGCTACGAGCAGTACTTC. Translation: CASSPRTGSRYEQYF.

The chain uses TRBV6-1 and TRBJ2-1; maybe TRBD2 (5 bases). The ends were cut back, 2 bases at V and 8 bases at J, with 16 bases in the middle. This CDR3 contains 15 residues. The germline gives CDR1 MNHNS, CDR2 SASEGT. The CDR3 sequence: CASSELNRGLDEQFF. Here the CDR3 DNA reads TGTGCCAGCAGTGAACTAAACAGAGGGCTAGATGAGCAGTTCTTC.

The V and J genes are TRBV19 and TRBJ2-7, with unresolved D. Germline V CDR1 and CDR2: LNHDA, SQIVND (reference sequence). Trimming took off 0 bases at V and 5 bases at J, with 5 bases between the two ends. This CDR3 contains 12 residues. Here the CDR3 reads CASSIEGNEQYF. As DNA, the CDR3 is TGTGCCAGTAGTATAGAGGGGAACGAGCAGTACTTC.

The chain carries TRBV28 and TRBJ2-7; D may be TRBD1 (5 bases). Germline CDR1 is MDHEN and CDR2 is SYDVKM. The V and J ends lost 4 bases and 2 bases respectively, with 12 bases between them. CDR3 length: 14 residues. Here the CDR3 DNA reads TGTGCCAGCAGTTCCTTTACAGGTACCTACGAGCAGTACTTC. It is translated as CASSSFTGTYEQYF.

The chain recombines TRBV3-1 (or the pseudogene TRBV3-2) with TRBJ1-6, with unresolved D. CDR1 LGHDT and CDR2 YNNKEL come from the germline V gene (reference sequence). This CDR3 spans 15 amino acids. V was cut by 4 bases and J by 9 bases, with 16 bases left in between. This CDR3 reads CASSPLEGRSSPLHF. CDR3 nucleotides: TGTGCCAGCAGCCCACTGGAGGGTCGAAGTTCACCCCTCCACTTT.

This clone was detected ten times or more. The V gene is TRBV18, the J gene TRBJ2-7; D gene uncertain. Germline V CDR1 and CDR2: KGHSH, LQKENI. V lost 2 bases to trimming and J lost 10 bases, with 21 bases between them. CDR3 size: 15 residues. Here the CDR3 DNA reads TGTGCCAGCTCACCAACCCTCCTGGGTCGGGTGGAACAGTACTTC. Translated: CASSPTLLGRVEQYF.

This clone appeared a single time. CDR3 DNA: TGTGCCAGCAGTCCCGGACAGGGGGGTGAAAAACTGTTTTTT. Amino acids: CASSPGQGGEKLFF. The V gene is TRBV28, the J gene TRBJ1-4; 10 bases line up with TRBD1. This CDR3 has 14 amino acids. With 5 bases clipped from V and 7 bases from J, the junction kept 4 bases outside the gene matches. Germline CDR1 reads MDHEN; CDR2 reads SYDVKM.

The rearrangement links TRBV7-9 to TRBJ1-4; 9 bases line up with TRBD1. CDR1 SEHNR and CDR2 FQNEAQ come from the germline V gene (reference sequence). The CDR3 sequence is 14 residues long. V lost 5 bases and J lost 8; bases outside the gene matches: 6. The CDR3 DNA is TGTGCCAGCAGCCGGACAGGGGTGAAGGAAAAACTGTTTTTT. Its protein product is CASSRTGVKEKLFF.

V and J are TRBV27 and TRBJ2-5; 12 positions match TRBD2. CDR1 is MNHEY and CDR2 is SMNVEV in the germline V gene (reference sequence). This CDR3 is 14 amino acids long. J was trimmed by 5 bases and V by 6 bases; bases with no gene match: 4. CDR3 amino acids: CASRLAGGVETQYF. The CDR3 DNA sequence: TGTGCCAGCAGACTAGCGGGGGGTGTGGAGACCCAGTACTTC.

The gene calls are TRBV2 and TRBJ1-6; D possibly corresponds to TRBD1 (6 bases). With 4 bases removed from V and 5 bases from J, the gap between germline ends came to 12 bases. Germline CDR1 SNHLY, CDR2 FYNNEI. The CDR3 spans 15 residues. The CDR3, as DNA: TGTGCCAGCAGTGCACACAGGGAAAATAATTCACCCCTCCACTTT. Its protein is CASSAHRENNSPLHF.

The genes are TRBV5-5 and TRBJ1-3; D not resolved. With 0 bases removed from V and 7 bases from J, the gap between germline ends came to 14 bases. CDR1 SGHKS and CDR2 YYEKEE come from the germline V gene (reference sequence). The CDR3 runs to 15 residues. The CDR3 nucleotides read TGTGCCAGCAGCTTGGGGAACACGGGTCAGAACACCATATATTTT. Translating it yields CASSLGNTGQNTIYF.

The chain carries TRBV24-1 and TRBJ2-3; D may be TRBD2 (5 bases). Per the germline V gene, CDR1 is KGHDR and CDR2 is SFDVKD. The CDR3 spans 11 residues. With 12 bases removed from V and 4 bases from J, the gap between germline ends came to 10 bases. CDR3 in amino acids: CASEVADTQYF. As DNA, the CDR3 is TGTGCCTCGGAGGTTGCAGATACGCAGTATTTT.

The chain recombines TRBV9 with TRBJ2-2, with D perhaps assigned TRBD1 or TRBD2 (6 bases each). The germline V gene has CDR1 SGDLS and CDR2 YYNGEE. Between the trimmed V and J ends, which lost 0 bases and 5 bases, there was a span of 11 bases. The CDR3 runs to 15 residues. The CDR3 DNA reads as TGTGCCAGCAGCGTAGAGGGGGACTCAACCGGGGAGCTGTTTTTT. Residues: CASSVEGDSTGELFF.

This sequence joins TRBV5-1 and TRBJ2-6; no clear D gene. CDR3 length: 15 amino acids. Germline V gene lookup returns CDR1 SGHRS and CDR2 YFSETQ. V lost 3 bases to trimming and J lost 0 bases, with 7 bases between them. For the CDR3, the DNA is TGCGCCAGCAGCTCATACAGCTCTGGGGCCAACGTCCTGACTTTC. It yields the protein CASSSYSSGANVLTF.

The chain combines TRBV18 with TRBJ1-3, with 7 bases lining up with TRBD1. The J segment lost 4 bases and the V segment lost 3 bases, leaving 0 bases of the junction unmatched. This CDR3 region has 13 residues. The germline V gene has CDR1 KGHSH and CDR2 LQKENI. CDR3 nucleotide sequence: TGTGCCAGCTCACCGGGACAGGGAAACACCATATATTTT. This gives the protein CASSPGQGNTIYF. The full variable domain, in which reference TRBV18 and TRBJ1-3 provide the parts outside the CDR3, is NAGVMQNPRHLVRRRGQEARLRCSPMKGHSHVYWYRQLPEEGLKFMVYLQKENIIDESGMPKERFSAEFPKEGPSILRIQQVVRGDSAAYFCASSPGQGNTIYFGEGSWLTVV.